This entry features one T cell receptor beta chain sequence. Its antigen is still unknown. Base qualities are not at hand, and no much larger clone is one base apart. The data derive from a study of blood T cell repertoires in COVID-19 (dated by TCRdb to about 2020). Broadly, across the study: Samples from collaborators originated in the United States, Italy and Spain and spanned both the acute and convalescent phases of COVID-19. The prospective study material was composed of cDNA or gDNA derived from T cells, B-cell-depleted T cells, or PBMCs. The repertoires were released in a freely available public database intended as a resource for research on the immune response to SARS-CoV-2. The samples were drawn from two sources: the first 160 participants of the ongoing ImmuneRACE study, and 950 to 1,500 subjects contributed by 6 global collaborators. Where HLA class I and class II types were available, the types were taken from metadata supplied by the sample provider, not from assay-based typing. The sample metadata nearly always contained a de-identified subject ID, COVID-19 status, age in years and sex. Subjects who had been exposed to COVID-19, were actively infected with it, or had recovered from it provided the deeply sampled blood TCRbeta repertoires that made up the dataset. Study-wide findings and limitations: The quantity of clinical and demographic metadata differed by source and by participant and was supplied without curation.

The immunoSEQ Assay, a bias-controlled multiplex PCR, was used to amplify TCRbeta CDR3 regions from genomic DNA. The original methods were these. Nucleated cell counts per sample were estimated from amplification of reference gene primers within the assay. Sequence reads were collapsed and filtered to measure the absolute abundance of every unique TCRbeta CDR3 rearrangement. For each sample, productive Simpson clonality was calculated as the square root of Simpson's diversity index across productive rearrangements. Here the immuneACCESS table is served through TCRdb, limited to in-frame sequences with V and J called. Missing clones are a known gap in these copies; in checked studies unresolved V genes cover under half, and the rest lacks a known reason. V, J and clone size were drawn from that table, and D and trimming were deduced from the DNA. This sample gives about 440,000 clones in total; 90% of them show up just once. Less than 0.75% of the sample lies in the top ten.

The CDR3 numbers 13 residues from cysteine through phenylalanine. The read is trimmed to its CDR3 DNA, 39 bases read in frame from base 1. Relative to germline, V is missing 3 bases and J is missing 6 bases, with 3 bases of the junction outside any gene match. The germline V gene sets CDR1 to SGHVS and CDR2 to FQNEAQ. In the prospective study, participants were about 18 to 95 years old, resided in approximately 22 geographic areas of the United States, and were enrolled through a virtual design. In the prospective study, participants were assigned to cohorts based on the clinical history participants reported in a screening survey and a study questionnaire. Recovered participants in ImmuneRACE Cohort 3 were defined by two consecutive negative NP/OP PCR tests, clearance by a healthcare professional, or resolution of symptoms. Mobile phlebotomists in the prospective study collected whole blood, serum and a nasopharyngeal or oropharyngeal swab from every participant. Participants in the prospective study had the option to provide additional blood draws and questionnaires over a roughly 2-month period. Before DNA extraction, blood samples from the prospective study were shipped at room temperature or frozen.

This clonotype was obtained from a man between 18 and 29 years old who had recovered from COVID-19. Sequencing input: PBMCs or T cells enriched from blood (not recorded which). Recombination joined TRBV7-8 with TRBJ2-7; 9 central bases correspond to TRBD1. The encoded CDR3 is CASSFTGGPEQYF. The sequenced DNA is TGTGCCAGCAGCTTCACAGGGGGCCCCGAGCAGTACTTC.